This TCR beta chain was identified in a study of CD4 and CD8 cells across lung adenocarcinoma regions. There are many counts of this clonotype. This CDR3 spans 15 amino acids. The trim removed 6 bases at V and 2 bases at J, leaving 4 bases unmatched. Germline CDR1 MNHNS, CDR2 SASEGT. TCRdb independently ran MiXCR on the PCR reads; one entry per CDR3 protein. Among more than 11,000 distinct CDR3 sequences, 35% to 55% were seen once, and the ten largest hold roughly 17%. The rearrangement joins TRBV6-1 to TRBJ2-1, with TRBD1 matching 10 bases. This clonotype was sampled from a male donor with lung adenocarcinoma. The CD4 and CD8 labels of this study may be unreliable. The sequenced sample consisted of CD4+ T cells from the center of a lung tumor. This CDR3 reads CASSPGTGAYNEQFF. CDR3 DNA: TGTGCCAGCAGCCCCGGGACAGGGGCCTACAATGAGCAGTTCTTC.